This entry describes one T cell receptor beta chain. The trim removed 10 bases at V and 1 base at J, leaving 9 bases unmatched. The CDR3 has 14 residues. Germline V CDR1 and CDR2: LNHDA, SQIVND (reference sequence). This record comes from a study of blood T cell repertoires in COVID-19. Study-wide context: The United States, Italy and Spain provided the acute and convalescent COVID-19 samples.

Two negative PCRs, clearance, or symptom resolution characterized the recovered Cohort 3 donors. The data were produced by immunoSEQ multiplex PCR, yet TCRdb's version contains in-frame clones alone and is incomplete. Here the sample spans about 300,000 clones, approximately 88% being singletons. The sequenced material came from PBMCs or T cells enriched from blood (not recorded which). The genes are TRBV19 and TRBJ1-1; 7 nucleotides align to TRBD1. This sequence originates from a woman aged 40 to 50 who had recovered from COVID-19. The CDR3 reads CAIGGDRENTEAFF. The CDR3 coding sequence is TGTGCCATCGGAGGGGACAGAGAGAACACTGAAGCTTTCTTT.